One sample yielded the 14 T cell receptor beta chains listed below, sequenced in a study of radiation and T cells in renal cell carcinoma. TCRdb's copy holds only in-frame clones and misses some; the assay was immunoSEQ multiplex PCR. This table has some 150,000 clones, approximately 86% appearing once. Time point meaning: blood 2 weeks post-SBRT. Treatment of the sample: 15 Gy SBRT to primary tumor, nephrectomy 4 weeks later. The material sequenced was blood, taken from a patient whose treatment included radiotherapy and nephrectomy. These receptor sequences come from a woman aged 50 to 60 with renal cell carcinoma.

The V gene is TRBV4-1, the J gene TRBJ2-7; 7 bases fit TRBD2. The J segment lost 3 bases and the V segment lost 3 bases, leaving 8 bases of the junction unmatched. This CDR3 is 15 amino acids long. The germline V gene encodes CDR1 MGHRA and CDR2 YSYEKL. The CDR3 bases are TGCGCCAGCAGCCAGGAGCTAGCGGATCACTACGAGCAGTACTTC. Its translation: CASSQELADHYEQYF.

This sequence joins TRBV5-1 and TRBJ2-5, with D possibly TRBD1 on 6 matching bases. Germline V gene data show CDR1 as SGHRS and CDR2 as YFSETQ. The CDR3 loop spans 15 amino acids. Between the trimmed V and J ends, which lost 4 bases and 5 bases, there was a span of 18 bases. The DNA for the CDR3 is TGCGCCAGCAGCGAATCGGCAGGGGTGGGCGAGACCCAGTACTTC. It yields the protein CASSESAGVGETQYF.

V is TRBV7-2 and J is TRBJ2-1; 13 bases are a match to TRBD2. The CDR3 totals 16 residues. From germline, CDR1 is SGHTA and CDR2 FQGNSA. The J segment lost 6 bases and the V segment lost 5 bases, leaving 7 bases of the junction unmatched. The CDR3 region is CASSEWGLAGTNEQFF. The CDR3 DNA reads TGTGCCAGCAGCGAATGGGGACTAGCGGGGACCAATGAGCAGTTCTTC.

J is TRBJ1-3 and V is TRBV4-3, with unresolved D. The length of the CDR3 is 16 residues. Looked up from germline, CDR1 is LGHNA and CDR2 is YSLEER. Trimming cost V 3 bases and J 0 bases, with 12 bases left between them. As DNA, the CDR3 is TGCGCCAGCAGCCAGAGCGAGACTTACTCTGGAAACACCATATATTTT. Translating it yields CASSQSETYSGNTIYF.

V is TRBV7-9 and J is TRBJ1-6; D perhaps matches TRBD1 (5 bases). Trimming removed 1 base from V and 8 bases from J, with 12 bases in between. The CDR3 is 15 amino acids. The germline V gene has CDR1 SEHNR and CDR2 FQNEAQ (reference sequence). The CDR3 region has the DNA TGTGCCAGCAGCTTAGTCGGGACGGACTATTCACCCCTCCACTTT. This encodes CASSLVGTDYSPLHF.

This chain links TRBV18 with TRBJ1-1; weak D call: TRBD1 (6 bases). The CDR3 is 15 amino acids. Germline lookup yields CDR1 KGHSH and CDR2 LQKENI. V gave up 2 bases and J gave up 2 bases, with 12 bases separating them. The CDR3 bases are TGTGCCAGCTCACCAGTTGGGGGGCACAACACTGAAGCTTTCTTT. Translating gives CASSPVGGHNTEAFF.

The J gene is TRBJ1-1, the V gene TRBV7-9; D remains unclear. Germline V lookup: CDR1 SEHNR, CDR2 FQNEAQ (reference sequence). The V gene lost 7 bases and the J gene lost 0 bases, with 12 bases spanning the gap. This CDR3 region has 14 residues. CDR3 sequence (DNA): TGTGCCAGCACTAATCGGAACATGAACACTGAAGCTTTCTTT. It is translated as CASTNRNMNTEAFF.

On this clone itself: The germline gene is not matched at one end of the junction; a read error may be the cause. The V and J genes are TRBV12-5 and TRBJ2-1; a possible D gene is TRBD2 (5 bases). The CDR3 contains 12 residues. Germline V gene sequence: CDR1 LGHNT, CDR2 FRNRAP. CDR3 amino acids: CASALAGDEQFF. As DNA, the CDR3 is TGTGCCAGTGCCTTGGCGGGCGATGAGCAGTTCTTC.

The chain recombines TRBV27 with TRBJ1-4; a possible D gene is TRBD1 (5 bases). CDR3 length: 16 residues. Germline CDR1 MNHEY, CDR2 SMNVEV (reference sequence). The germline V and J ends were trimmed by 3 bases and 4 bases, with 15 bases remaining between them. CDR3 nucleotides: TGTGCCAGCAGTTTCCGAGCGACAGACCTTAATGAAAAACTGTTTTTT. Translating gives CASSFRATDLNEKLFF.

The CDR3 loop is CASRSVSAGSSHEQYF. The CDR3 bases are TGTGCCAGTAGGTCCGTATCGGCAGGGAGTTCTCACGAGCAGTACTTC. The rearrangement joins TRBV19 to TRBJ2-7; D tentatively reads TRBD1 or TRBD2 (5 bases each). The CDR3 sequence is 16 residues long. Germline assignment: CDR1 LNHDA and CDR2 SQIVND (reference sequence). Trimming took off 6 bases at V and 5 bases at J, with 23 bases between the two ends.

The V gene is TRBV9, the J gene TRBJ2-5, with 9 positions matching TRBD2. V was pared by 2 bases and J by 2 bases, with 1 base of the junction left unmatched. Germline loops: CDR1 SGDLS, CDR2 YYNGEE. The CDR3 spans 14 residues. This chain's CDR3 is CASSVTSGQETQYF. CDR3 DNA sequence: TGTGCCAGCAGCGTTACTAGCGGGCAAGAGACCCAGTACTTC.

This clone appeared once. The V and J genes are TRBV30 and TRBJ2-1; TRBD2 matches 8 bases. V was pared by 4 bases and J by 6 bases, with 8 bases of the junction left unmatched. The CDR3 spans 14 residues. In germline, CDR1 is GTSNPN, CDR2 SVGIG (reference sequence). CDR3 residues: CAWTRRRGGNEQFF. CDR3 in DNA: TGTGCCTGGACTAGAAGACGGGGGGGCAATGAGCAGTTCTTC.

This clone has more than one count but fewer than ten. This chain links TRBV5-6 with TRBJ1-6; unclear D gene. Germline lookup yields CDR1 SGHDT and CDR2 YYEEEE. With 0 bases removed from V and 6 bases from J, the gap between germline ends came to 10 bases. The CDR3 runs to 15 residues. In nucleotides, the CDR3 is TGTGCCAGCAGCTTGGTTCAACTGACTAATTCACCCCTCCACTTT. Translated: CASSLVQLTNSPLHF.

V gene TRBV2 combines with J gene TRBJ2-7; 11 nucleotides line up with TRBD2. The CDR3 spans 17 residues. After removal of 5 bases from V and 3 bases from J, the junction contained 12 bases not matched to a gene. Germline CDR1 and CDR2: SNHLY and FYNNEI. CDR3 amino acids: CASSRWTSGPTGYEQYF. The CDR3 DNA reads TGTGCCAGCAGTCGTTGGACTAGCGGGCCGACGGGCTACGAGCAGTACTTC. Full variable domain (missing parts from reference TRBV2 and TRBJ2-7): EPEVTQTPSHQVTQMGQEVILRCVPISNHLYFYWYRQILGQKVEFLVSFYNNEISEKSEIFDDQFSVERPDGSNFTLKIRSTKLEDSAMYFCASSRWTSGPTGYEQYFGPGTRLTVT.